Listed below are T cell receptor beta chains from one sample, sequenced in a study of blood T cells in healthy people across ages. MiXCR, applied by TCRdb to the 5' RACE reads, yields one record per CDR3 protein. This table holds about 720,000 distinct CDR3 sequences, roughly 25% found once. These data were also filed under a second study, of T cells of mothers and their children.

The sample was blood. These receptors were taken from a boy between 10 and 17 years old in good health. Each CDR3 is given with its conserved first and last residue. A D gene is named only where the DNA matches it firmly. Size tells how often a clone was seen (once, few, many) or the class of an expanded clone, and some rows leave it out.

v_gene	abundance	j_gene	d_gene	CDR3aa	CDR3nt
TRBV28	.	TRBJ2-2	.	CASRQGGNTGELFF	TGTGCCAGCAGGCAGGGAGGCAACACCGGGGAGCTGTTTTTT
TRBV20-1	few	TRBJ2-4	.	CSAYPLNPENIQYF	TGCAGTGCGTACCCACTAAACCCGGAAAACATTCAGTACTTC
TRBV7-2	few	TRBJ2-3	.	CASSLGFGYTDTQYF	TGTGCCAGCAGCTTAGGTTTTGGGTACACAGATACGCAGTATTTT
TRBV12-3/TRBV12-4	few	TRBJ2-3	.	CASSPLRGGDTQYF	TGTGCCAGCAGTCCCCTCAGGGGGGGAGATACGCAGTATTTT
TRBV14	.	TRBJ2-7	TRBD1	CASSLHGTGADEQYF	TGTGCCAGCAGCCTTCATGGGACAGGGGCGGACGAGCAGTACTTC
TRBV24-1	.	TRBJ2-3	.	CATRGGASSDTQYF	TGTGCCACCAGAGGAGGGGCGTCTTCAGATACGCAGTATTTT
TRBV4-1	few	TRBJ1-1	.	CASSQEQVYDTEAFF	TGCGCCAGCAGCCAAGAGCAGGTCTACGACACTGAAGCTTTCTTT
TRBV4-1	.	TRBJ2-3	.	CASSPDITSTDTQYF	TGCGCCAGCAGTCCCGACATCACTAGCACAGATACGCAGTATTTT
TRBV18	few	TRBJ2-3	.	CASSPPSQGDTQYF	TGTGCCAGCTCACCACCCAGCCAGGGGGATACGCAGTATTTT
TRBV25-1	many	TRBJ1-4	.	CASSEFGQGEPTNEKLFF	TGTGCCAGCAGTGAATTCGGGCAGGGCGAACCAACTAATGAAAAACTGTTTTTT
TRBV5-6	few	TRBJ2-3	TRBD2	CASSLGLAGVGTQYF	TGTGCCAGCAGCCTTGGGTTAGCGGGAGTAGGTACGCAGTATTTT
TRBV2	.	TRBJ2-7	TRBD2	CASSEGAGVAVEQYF	TGTGCCAGCAGTGAGGGAGCGGGAGTTGCCGTCGAGCAGTACTTC
TRBV20-1	.	TRBJ2-3	.	CSAERGLTDTQYF	TGCAGTGCTGAGCGAGGCCTCACAGATACGCAGTATTTT
TRBV4-2	few	TRBJ2-7	TRBD2	CASSQEGSGGLYEQYF	TGTGCCAGCAGCCAAGAGGGAAGCGGGGGTTTGTACGAGCAGTACTTC
TRBV7-8	.	TRBJ2-1	TRBD2	CASSLESGRANEQFF	TGTGCCAGCAGCTTAGAAAGCGGGAGGGCGAATGAGCAGTTCTTC
TRBV7-2	few	TRBJ2-7	.	CASSFYGGPYEQYF	TGTGCCAGCAGCTTTTACGGAGGGCCGTACGAGCAGTACTTC
TRBV2	.	TRBJ2-2	.	CASSLIKGTGELFF	TGTGCCAGCAGTCTAATAAAGGGGACCGGGGAGCTGTTTTTT
TRBV4-2	many	TRBJ2-4	.	CASSQEFAGTAKNIQYF	TGTGCCAGCAGCCAAGAATTTGCGGGGACGGCCAAAAACATTCAGTACTTC
TRBV13	few	TRBJ2-5	TRBD2	CASSSSRRGFVTQYF	TGTGCCAGCAGCTCCTCCAGGCGGGGGTTCGTGACCCAGTACTTC
TRBV27	few	TRBJ2-4	TRBD2	CASSYTGTSIVAKNIQCF	TGTGCCAGCAGTTACACCGGGACTAGCATTGTGGCCAAAAACATTCAGTGCTTC
TRBV20-1	few	TRBJ2-7	.	CSARDTPYEQYF	TGCAGTGCGCGGGACACTCCCTACGAGCAGTACTTC
TRBV7-9	.	TRBJ1-1	.	CASSLDVGLNTEAFF	TGTGCCAGCAGCTTAGATGTTGGACTGAACACTGAAGCTTTCTTT
TRBV2	.	TRBJ2-5	.	CASRKGPEETQYF	TGTGCCAGCCGAAAGGGCCCCGAAGAGACCCAGTACTTC
TRBV6-5	few	TRBJ1-5	.	CASSYRVREDQPQHF	TGTGCCAGCAGTTACCGGGTCAGGGAGGATCAGCCCCAGCATTTT
TRBV4-1	.	TRBJ2-2	.	CVSSQDGTGELFF	TGCGTCAGCAGCCAAGATGGGACCGGGGAGCTGTTTTTT
TRBV29-1	.	TRBJ2-3	TRBD1	CSVDRGDTQYF	TGCAGCGTGGACAGGGGAGATACGCAGTATTTT
TRBV27	.	TRBJ1-5	.	CASSLSLGASNQPQHF	TGTGCCAGCAGTTTATCCTTGGGGGCCAGCAATCAGCCCCAGCATTTT
TRBV12-3/TRBV12-4	few	TRBJ2-7	.	CASSSSVKGYEQYF	TGTGCCAGCAGTTCTAGCGTTAAAGGCTACGAGCAGTACTTC
TRBV9	few	TRBJ2-7	.	CASSVDGGTSYEQYF	TGTGCCAGCAGCGTAGACGGGGGAACGTCCTACGAGCAGTACTTC
TRBV4-3	.	TRBJ2-1	.	CASSQFGGRGTGNEQFF	TGCGCCAGCAGCCAATTCGGCGGTCGGGGCACGGGCAATGAGCAGTTCTTC
TRBV20-1	.	TRBJ2-2	.	CSASLGAGTGELFF	TGCAGTGCTAGTTTGGGGGCGGGCACCGGGGAGCTGTTTTTT
TRBV6-1	.	TRBJ1-4	.	CASRLTAYNEKLFF	TGTGCCAGCAGACTGACGGCGTACAATGAAAAACTGTTTTTT
TRBV10-3	.	TRBJ2-4	.	CASGTALAKNIQYF	TGTGCATCGGGAACAGCACTAGCCAAAAACATTCAGTACTTC
TRBV7-9	.	TRBJ1-4	.	CASSPRGADTEKLFF	TGTGCCAGCTCGCCTCGGGGGGCTGATACTGAAAAACTGTTTTTT
TRBV7-2	.	TRBJ1-2	TRBD1	CASRLPGQQHGYTF	TGTGCCAGCAGACTTCCGGGACAGCAGCATGGCTACACCTTC
TRBV20-1	.	TRBJ2-5	TRBD2	CSAWGLAGFEETQYF	TGCAGTGCTTGGGGACTAGCTGGTTTTGAAGAGACCCAGTACTTC
TRBV20-1	.	TRBJ2-1	TRBD1	CSARESRDRVKNEQFF	TGCAGTGCTAGAGAGAGCCGGGACAGGGTTAAAAATGAGCAGTTCTTC
TRBV6-2/TRBV6-3	few	TRBJ2-2	.	CASTELLPGELFF	TGTGCCAGCACTGAACTTCTTCCCGGGGAGCTGTTTTTT
TRBV7-3	many	TRBJ2-3	TRBD1	CASSLGTGEDTQYF	TGTGCCAGCAGCTTAGGGACAGGGGAAGATACGCAGTATTTT
TRBV6-2/TRBV6-3	once	TRBJ2-5	.	CASSYFGSYQETQYF	TGTGCCAGCAGTTACTTTGGCAGCTACCAAGAGACCCAGTACTTC
TRBV9	many	TRBJ1-6	TRBD1	CASSVEGMAGGSPLHF	TGTGCCAGCAGCGTAGAAGGCATGGCAGGGGGTTCACCCCTCCACTTT
TRBV2	.	TRBJ2-4	.	CASTPLGGDDSKNIQYF	TGTGCCAGCACTCCCCTGGGAGGAGACGACTCCAAAAACATTCAGTACTTC
TRBV9	few	TRBJ1-3	.	CASSVTGNGNTIYF	TGTGCCAGCAGCGTAACAGGGAATGGAAACACCATATATTTT
TRBV15	few	TRBJ1-6	.	CATSRTPSDSPLHF	TGTGCCACCAGCAGAACGCCCTCCGATTCACCCCTCCACTTT
TRBV7-9	few	TRBJ2-7	.	CASSFPQGPLAEQYF	TGTGCCAGCAGCTTCCCCCAGGGCCCCCTCGCCGAGCAGTACTTC
TRBV7-3	.	TRBJ2-7	TRBD2	CASSLTSGNTERYF	TGTGCCAGCAGCTTAACTAGCGGGAATACCGAGCGGTACTTC
TRBV7-2	.	TRBJ2-5	TRBD2	CASSLVSGGAQETQYF	TGTGCCAGCAGCTTAGTTAGCGGGGGGGCACAAGAGACCCAGTACTTC
TRBV29-1	.	TRBJ2-7	TRBD1	CSAWTGGSYEQYF	TGCAGCGCATGGACAGGGGGAAGCTACGAGCAGTACTTC